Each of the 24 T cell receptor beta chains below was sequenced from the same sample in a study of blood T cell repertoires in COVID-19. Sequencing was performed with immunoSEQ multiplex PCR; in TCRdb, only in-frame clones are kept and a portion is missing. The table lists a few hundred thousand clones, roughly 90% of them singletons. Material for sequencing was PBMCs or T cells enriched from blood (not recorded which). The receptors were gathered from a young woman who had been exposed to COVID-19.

CDR3 in DNA: TGCAGCGTGAAGACAGGGCTGGGCACTGAAGCTTTCTTT. Translated: CSVKTGLGTEAFF. The chain is built from TRBV29-1 and TRBJ1-1; 7 bases align to TRBD1. The junction had 8 bases not matched to a gene; V was cut back by 6 bases and J by 4 bases. The length of the CDR3 is 13 residues. Germline V gene sequence: CDR1 SQVTM, CDR2 ANQGSEA.

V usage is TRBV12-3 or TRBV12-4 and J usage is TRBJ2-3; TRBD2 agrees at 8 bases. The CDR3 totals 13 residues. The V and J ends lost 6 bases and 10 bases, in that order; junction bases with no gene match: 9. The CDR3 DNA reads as TGTGCCAGCAGATCCGATGCGGGACTAGCGCAGTATTTT. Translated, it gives CASRSDAGLAQYF.

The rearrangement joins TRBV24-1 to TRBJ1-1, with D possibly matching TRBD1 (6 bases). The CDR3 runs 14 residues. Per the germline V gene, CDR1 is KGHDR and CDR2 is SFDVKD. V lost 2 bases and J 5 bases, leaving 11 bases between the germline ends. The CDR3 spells CATSDSQGRTEAFF. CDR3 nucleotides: TGTGCCACCAGTGATTCACAGGGAAGGACTGAAGCTTTCTTT.

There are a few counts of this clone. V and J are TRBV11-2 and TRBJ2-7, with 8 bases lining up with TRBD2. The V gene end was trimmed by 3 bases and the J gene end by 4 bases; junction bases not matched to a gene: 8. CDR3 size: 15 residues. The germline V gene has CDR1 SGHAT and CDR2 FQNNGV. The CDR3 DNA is TGTGCCAGCAGCTTTACAAGCGGGAGTAGGTACGAGCAGTACTTC. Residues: CASSFTSGSRYEQYF.

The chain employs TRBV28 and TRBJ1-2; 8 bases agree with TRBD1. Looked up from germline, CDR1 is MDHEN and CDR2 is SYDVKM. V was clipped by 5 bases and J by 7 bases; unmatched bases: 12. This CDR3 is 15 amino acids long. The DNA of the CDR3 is TGTGCCAGCAGTCTGCCACAAGACAGGGGCCCTGGCTACACCTTC. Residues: CASSLPQDRGPGYTF.

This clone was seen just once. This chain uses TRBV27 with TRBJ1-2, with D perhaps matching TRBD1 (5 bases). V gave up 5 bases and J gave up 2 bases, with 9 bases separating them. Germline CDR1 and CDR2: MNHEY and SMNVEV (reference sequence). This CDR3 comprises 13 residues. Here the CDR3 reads CASSDSRNYGYTF. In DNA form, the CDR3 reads TGTGCCAGCAGTGACAGCCGAAACTATGGCTACACCTTC.

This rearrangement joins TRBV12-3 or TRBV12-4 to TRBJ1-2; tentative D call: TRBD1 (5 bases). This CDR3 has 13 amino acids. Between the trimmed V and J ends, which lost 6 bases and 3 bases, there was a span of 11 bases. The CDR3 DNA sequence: TGTGCCAGCAGCCGGGGGGACTACTATGGCTACACCTTC. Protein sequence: CASSRGDYYGYTF.

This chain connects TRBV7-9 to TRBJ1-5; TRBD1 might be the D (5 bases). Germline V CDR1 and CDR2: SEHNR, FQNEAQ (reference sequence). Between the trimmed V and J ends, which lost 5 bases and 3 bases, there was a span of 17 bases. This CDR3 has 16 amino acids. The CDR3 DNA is TGTGCCAGCAGCAAGAATAAGGGGAGGGACAATCAGCCCCAGCATTTT. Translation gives CASSKNKGRDNQPQHF.

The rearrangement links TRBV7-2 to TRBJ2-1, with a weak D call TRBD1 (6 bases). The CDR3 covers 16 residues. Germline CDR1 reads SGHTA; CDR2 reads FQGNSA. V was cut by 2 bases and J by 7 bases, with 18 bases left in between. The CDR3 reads CASSLTRTGTPNEQFF. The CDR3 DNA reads TGTGCCAGCAGCTTAACCCGGACCGGGACACCAAATGAGCAGTTCTTC.

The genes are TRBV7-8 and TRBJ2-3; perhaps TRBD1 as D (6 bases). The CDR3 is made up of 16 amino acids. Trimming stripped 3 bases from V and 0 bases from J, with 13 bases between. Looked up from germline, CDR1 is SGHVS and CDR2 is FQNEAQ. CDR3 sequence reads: CASSFLQGTSTDTQYF. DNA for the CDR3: TGTGCCAGCAGCTTTCTACAGGGAACTAGCACAGATACGCAGTATTTT.

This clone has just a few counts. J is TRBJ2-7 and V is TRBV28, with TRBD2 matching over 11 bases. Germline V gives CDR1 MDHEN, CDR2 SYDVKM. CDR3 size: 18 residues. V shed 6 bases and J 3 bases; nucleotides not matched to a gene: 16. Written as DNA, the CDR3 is TGTGCCAGCAGCCCCCCCAGGCACGGGACTAGCGGCGTCTACGAGCAGTACTTC. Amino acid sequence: CASSPPRHGTSGVYEQYF.

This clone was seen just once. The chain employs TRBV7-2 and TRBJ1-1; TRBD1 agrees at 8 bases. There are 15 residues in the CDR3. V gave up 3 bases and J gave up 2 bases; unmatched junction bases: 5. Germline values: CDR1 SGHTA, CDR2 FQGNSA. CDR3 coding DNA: TGTGCCAGCAGCTTTTTCACAGGGGGTAACACTGAAGCTTTCTTT. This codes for CASSFFTGGNTEAFF. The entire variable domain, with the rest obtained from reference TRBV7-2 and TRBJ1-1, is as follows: GAGVSQSPSNKVTEKGKDVELRCDPISGHTALYWYRQSLGQGLEFLIYFQGNSAPDKSGLPSDRFSAERTGGSVSTLTIQRTQQEDSAVYLCASSFFTGGNTEAFFGQGTRLTVV.

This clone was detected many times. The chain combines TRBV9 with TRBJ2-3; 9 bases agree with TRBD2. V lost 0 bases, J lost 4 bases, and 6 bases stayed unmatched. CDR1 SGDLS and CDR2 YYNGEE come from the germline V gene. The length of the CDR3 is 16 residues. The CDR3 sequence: CASSVEGVAGADTQYF. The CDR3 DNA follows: TGTGCCAGCAGCGTAGAGGGCGTAGCGGGAGCAGATACGCAGTATTTT.

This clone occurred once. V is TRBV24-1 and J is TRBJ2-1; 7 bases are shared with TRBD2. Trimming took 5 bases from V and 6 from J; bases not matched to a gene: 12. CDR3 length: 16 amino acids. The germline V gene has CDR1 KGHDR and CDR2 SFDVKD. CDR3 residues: CATSVASGLKGNEQFF. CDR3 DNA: TGTGCCACCAGTGTTGCTAGCGGCCTCAAGGGCAATGAGCAGTTCTTC.

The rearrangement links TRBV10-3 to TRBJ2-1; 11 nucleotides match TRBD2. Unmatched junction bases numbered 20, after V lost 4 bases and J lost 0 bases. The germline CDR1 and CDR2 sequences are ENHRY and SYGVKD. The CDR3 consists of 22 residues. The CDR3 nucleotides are TGTGCCATCAGTGGGACAACGGGGCTAGCGGGAGGCCCACCAATCTCCTACAATGAGCAGTTCTTC. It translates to CAISGTTGLAGGPPISYNEQFF.

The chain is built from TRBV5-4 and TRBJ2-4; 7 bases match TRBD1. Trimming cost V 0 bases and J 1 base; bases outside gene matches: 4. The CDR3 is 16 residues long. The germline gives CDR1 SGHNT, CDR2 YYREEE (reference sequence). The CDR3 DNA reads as TGTGCCAGCAGCTTGGCTCCGACAGGGGCCAAAAACATTCAGTACTTC. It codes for CASSLAPTGAKNIQYF.

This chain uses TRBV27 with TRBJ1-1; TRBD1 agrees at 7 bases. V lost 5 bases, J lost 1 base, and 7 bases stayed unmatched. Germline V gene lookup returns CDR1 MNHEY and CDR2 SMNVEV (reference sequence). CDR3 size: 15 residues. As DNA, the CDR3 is TGTGCCAGCAGTCTAGGGACAGACTCGAACACTGAAGCTTTCTTT. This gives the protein CASSLGTDSNTEAFF.

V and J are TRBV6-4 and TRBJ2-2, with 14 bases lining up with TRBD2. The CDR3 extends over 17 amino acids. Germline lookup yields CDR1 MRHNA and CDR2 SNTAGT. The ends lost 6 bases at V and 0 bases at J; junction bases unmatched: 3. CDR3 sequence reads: CASRGLAGGSNTGELFF. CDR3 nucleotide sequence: TGTGCCAGCAGAGGACTAGCGGGAGGATCGAACACCGGGGAGCTGTTTTTT.

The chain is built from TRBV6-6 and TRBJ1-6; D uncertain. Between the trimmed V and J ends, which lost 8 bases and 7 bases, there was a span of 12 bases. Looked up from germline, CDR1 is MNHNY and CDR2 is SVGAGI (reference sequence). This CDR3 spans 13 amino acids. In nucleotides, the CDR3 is TGTGCCAGCCAGGACTGGGGAAATTCACCCCTCCACTTT. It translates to CASQDWGNSPLHF.

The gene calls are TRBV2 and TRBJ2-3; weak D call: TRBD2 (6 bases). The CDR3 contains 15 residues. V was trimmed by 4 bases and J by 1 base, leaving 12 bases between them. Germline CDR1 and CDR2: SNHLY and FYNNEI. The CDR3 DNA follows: TGTGCCAGCAGTGTCGGGGGAGCCGGCACAGATACGCAGTATTTT. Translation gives CASSVGGAGTDTQYF.

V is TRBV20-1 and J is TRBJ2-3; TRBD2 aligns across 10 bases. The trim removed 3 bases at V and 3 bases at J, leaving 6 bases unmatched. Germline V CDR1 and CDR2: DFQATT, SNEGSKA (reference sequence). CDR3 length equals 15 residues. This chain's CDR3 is CSASLGLAATDTQYF. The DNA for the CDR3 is TGCAGTGCTAGTTTAGGACTAGCGGCAACAGATACGCAGTATTTT.

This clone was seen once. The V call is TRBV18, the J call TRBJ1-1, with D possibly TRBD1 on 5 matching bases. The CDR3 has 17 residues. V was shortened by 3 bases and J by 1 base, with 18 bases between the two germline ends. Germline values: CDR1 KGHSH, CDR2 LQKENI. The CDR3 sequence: CASSPQLGVIQNTEAFF. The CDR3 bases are TGTGCCAGCTCACCTCAATTAGGGGTAATTCAGAACACTGAAGCTTTCTTT.

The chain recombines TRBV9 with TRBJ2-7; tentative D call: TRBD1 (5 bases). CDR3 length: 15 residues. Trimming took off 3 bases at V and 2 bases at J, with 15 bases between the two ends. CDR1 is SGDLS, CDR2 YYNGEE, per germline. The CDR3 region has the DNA TGTGCCAGCAGCGACGAAAGGGGTGCCACCTACGAGCAGTACTTC. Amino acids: CASSDERGATYEQYF.

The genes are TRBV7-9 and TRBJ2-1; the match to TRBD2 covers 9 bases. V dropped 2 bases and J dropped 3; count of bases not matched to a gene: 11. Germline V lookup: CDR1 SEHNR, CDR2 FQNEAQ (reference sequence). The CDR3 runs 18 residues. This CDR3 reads CASSLWLAGHAGYNEQFF. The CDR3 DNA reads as TGTGCCAGCAGCTTATGGCTAGCGGGACATGCGGGCTACAATGAGCAGTTCTTC.